This T cell receptor (beta chain) was observed in a study of shared clonotypes between healthy human individuals. TCRdb's table, derived via immunoSEQ multiplex PCR, lists solely in-frame clones and lacks some. The repertoire has 1,400,000 or so clones, about 98.5% of them found once; the top ten carry approximately 0.4%. This CDR3 has 15 residues. V was trimmed by 0 bases and J by 4 bases, leaving 10 bases between them. CDR1 is SEHNR, CDR2 FQNEAQ, per germline (reference sequence). This clonotype originated in a man aged 25-40 years in good health. The chain carries TRBV7-9 and TRBJ2-1, with D uncertain. The sequencing sample was made of naive CD4+ T cells sorted from blood. Regarding subset: CD45RA+ positively selected. The CDR3 spells CASSLAARAYNEQFF. In nucleotides, the CDR3 is TGTGCCAGCAGCTTAGCGGCCCGGGCATACAATGAGCAGTTCTTC.